This T cell receptor beta chain was sequenced during a study of identical twins. TCRdb re-called the 5' RACE reads with MiXCR, one entry per CDR3 protein. The sample lists under 800,000 distinct CDR3 sequences; over 20% were seen once. This clonotype was seen at least ten times. A further study also used this sample, focusing on T cells expressing NK-cell markers. That investigation notes: Sequencing of TCR beta repertoires drew on sorted CD3+CD56+NKG2C+, CD3+CD56+NKG2C- and CD3+CD56-NKG2C+ T cells.

The sequenced sample was PBMCs. This receptor was taken from a woman under 30 in good health.

CDR3 in amino acids: CASSSGLEQFF. In DNA, the CDR3 is TGTGCCAGCAGTTCAGGACTGGAGCAGTTCTTC. The gene calls are TRBV12-3 or TRBV12-4 and TRBJ2-1; perhaps TRBD2 as D (5 bases). V lost 4 bases to trimming and J lost 10 bases, with 8 bases between them. The CDR3 totals 11 residues.